This TCR beta chain was sequenced in a study of shared clonotypes between healthy human individuals. As for the study in general: The cohort had a couple of women and a few men, ages 18 to 49.

All of the donors resided in Nashville, Tennessee, and each was a Caucasian adult. In its sample, this clone was seen once. Its cognate antigen is unknown. Overall study results and limits: Among the subsets, naive ones generally showed larger estimated richness than memory ones.

The CDR3 extends over 14 amino acids. Per the germline V gene, CDR1 is SGHTA and CDR2 is FQGNSA. Deletions cut 5 bases from V and 7 bases from J, with 15 bases between. Libraries were prepared by immunoSEQ multiplex PCR; TCRdb keeps only in-frame clonotypes and omits some of them. Of over 2 million clones listed, around 92% are singletons. This TCR came from a man aged 18 to 29 in good health. Some clones in this sample may be carry-over from other donors' samples. The gene calls are TRBV7-2 and TRBJ1-5; tentative D call: TRBD1 (6 bases). Sample: naive CD4+ T cells from PBMCs. Described subset: CD45RA+ positively selected. CDR3 sequence (DNA): TGTGCCAGCAGCCAAGAGACAGGAGGACAGCCCCAGCATTTT. Translated: CASSQETGGQPQHF.